A single sample is the source of the 30 T cell receptor beta chains below, sequenced in a study of cytomegalovirus exposure and HLA in healthy donors. Researchers ran the PCR with 60 Vbeta and 13 Jbeta primers. Clones were sequenced by immunoSEQ multiplex PCR, and TCRdb holds only the in-frame ones, with some missing. This sample carries roughly 120,000 clones, approximately 80% of them seen once, and the ten largest clones take approximately 4.5%. The sequencing input was PBMCs. The receptors originated from a man younger than 40 in good health and CMV-seropositive.

This clone has a single count. The chain links TRBV4-3 to TRBJ2-2, with a possible D match to TRBD2 (6 bases). This CDR3 has 16 residues. The ends were cut back, 5 bases at V and 1 base at J, with 14 bases in the middle. Germline V gives CDR1 LGHNA, CDR2 YSLEER. CDR3 in amino acids: CASSSRFSGNTGELFF. In nucleotides, the CDR3 is TGCGCCAGCAGCTCCCGGTTTAGCGGGAACACCGGGGAGCTGTTTTTT.

This clone has more than one count but fewer than ten. The chain joins TRBV5-4 to TRBJ1-1; D unclear. The CDR3 loop spans 13 amino acids. Trimming left V 2 bases short and J 1 base short, with 6 bases between. Germline values: CDR1 SGHNT, CDR2 YYREEE (reference sequence). This chain's CDR3 is CASSFDKNTEAFF. CDR3 DNA: TGTGCCAGCAGCTTTGACAAGAACACTGAAGCTTTCTTT.

This clone was counted once. The chain recombines TRBV11-3 with TRBJ2-7, with 10 bases matching TRBD2. The CDR3 spans 16 residues. Germline loops: CDR1 SGHNT, CDR2 YENEEA. The junction had 10 bases not matched to a gene; V was cut back by 4 bases and J by 4 bases. The CDR3 is CASSSILAGPKYEQYF. CDR3 nucleotide sequence: TGTGCCAGCAGCTCAATACTAGCGGGGCCAAAATACGAGCAGTACTTC.

The V gene is TRBV30, the J gene TRBJ1-1; D is possibly TRBD1 (6 bases). In germline, CDR1 is GTSNPN, CDR2 SVGIG (reference sequence). Trimming took off 3 bases at V and 6 bases at J, with 11 bases between the two ends. The CDR3 sequence is 12 residues long. The CDR3 DNA follows: TGTGCCTGGAGCCAGACAGGCCCTGAAGCTTTCTTT. Amino acids: CAWSQTGPEAFF.

The rearrangement uses TRBV19 and TRBJ2-1, with TRBD2 identical over 10 bases. The ends lost 7 bases at V and 5 bases at J; junction bases unmatched: 8. CDR1 LNHDA and CDR2 SQIVND come from the germline V gene (reference sequence). The CDR3 consists of 15 residues. The CDR3 DNA reads as TGTGCCAGTATGCAAGCGGGGGGGCGGAACAATGAGCAGTTCTTC. Protein: CASMQAGGRNNEQFF.

The chain carries TRBV28 and TRBJ2-1; 10 nucleotides align to TRBD1. The CDR3 length is 16 residues. The V gene's germline CDR1 is MDHEN and CDR2 SYDVKM. The junction had 14 bases not matched to a gene; V was cut back by 6 bases and J by 9 bases. The CDR3 DNA reads as TGTGCCAGCAGCCGAGGTCTACGACAGGGGGCCGGTGAGCAGTTCTTC. It yields the protein CASSRGLRQGAGEQFF.

The CDR3 protein is CASSQDGVGTTLSEKLFF. The CDR3 DNA follows: TGCGCCAGCAGCCAAGACGGGGTCGGGACAACCCTTTCGGAAAAACTGTTTTTT. The V gene is TRBV4-3, the J gene TRBJ1-4, with D possibly matching TRBD1 (6 bases). The length of the CDR3 is 18 residues. Germline V gene lookup returns CDR1 LGHNA and CDR2 YSLEER. Deletions cut 0 bases from V and 8 bases from J, with 22 bases between.

The V and J genes are TRBV7-9 and TRBJ1-2; no firm D call. CDR1 and CDR2 from the germline V gene are SEHNR and FQNEAQ (reference sequence). The CDR3 is made up of 12 amino acids. The V gene lost 5 bases and the J gene lost 7 bases, with 11 bases spanning the gap. CDR3 in amino acids: CASSPGGSGYTF. For the CDR3, the DNA is TGTGCCAGCAGCCCGGGAGGGTCTGGCTACACCTTC.

This clone was counted only a few times. V gene TRBV9 combines with J gene TRBJ2-1; TRBD1 agrees at 10 bases. With V trimmed by 3 bases and J by 2 bases, 2 bases remained unmatched. The CDR3 is 15 amino acids. CDR1 is SGDLS and CDR2 is YYNGEE in the germline V gene. CDR3 loop: CASSATGGTYNEQFF. Here the CDR3 DNA reads TGTGCCAGCAGCGCGACAGGGGGCACCTACAATGAGCAGTTCTTC.

The chain links TRBV7-3 to TRBJ2-5; 9 positions agree with TRBD2. V shed 1 base and J 2 bases; nucleotides not matched to a gene: 5. CDR1 and CDR2 (germline): SGHTA, FQGTGA. The CDR3 is made up of 16 amino acids. The CDR3 coding sequence is TGTGCCAGCAGCTTAAGCGGGAGGGGGCCTCAAGAGACCCAGTACTTC. This encodes CASSLSGRGPQETQYF.

This chain connects TRBV6-1 to TRBJ2-5; D gene unclear. With 6 bases removed from V and 7 bases from J, the gap between germline ends came to 15 bases. Per the germline V gene, CDR1 is MNHNS and CDR2 is SASEGT. The CDR3 is 13 residues long. The CDR3 sequence is CASRGAEYGTQYF. The CDR3, as DNA: TGTGCCAGCAGGGGCGCAGAGTACGGGACCCAGTACTTC.

This chain connects TRBV28 to TRBJ1-2, with 9 bases lining up with TRBD1. Germline V lookup: CDR1 MDHEN, CDR2 SYDVKM. This CDR3 contains 14 residues. The V gene end was trimmed by 11 bases and the J gene end by 1 base; junction bases not matched to a gene: 8. The CDR3 coding sequence is TGTGCCGCTCACAGGGGGCCATATAACTATGGCTACACCTTC. Encoded protein: CAAHRGPYNYGYTF.

The rearrangement joins TRBV9 to TRBJ2-2, with 14 bases aligning to TRBD2. J gave up 7 bases and V 4 bases, and 6 bases lay outside the gene matches. Germline V gene lookup returns CDR1 SGDLS and CDR2 YYNGEE. This CDR3 has 16 residues. CDR3 sequence reads: CASSQGLAGASGELFF. The CDR3 region has the DNA TGTGCCAGCAGCCAGGGACTAGCGGGAGCGAGCGGGGAGCTGTTTTTT.

This clone was found a few times. This rearrangement joins TRBV4-2 to TRBJ2-1; 12 nucleotides agree with TRBD2. The CDR3 is 16 residues long. The germline V gene encodes CDR1 LGHNA and CDR2 YNFKEQ. Losses at the gene ends were 0 bases for V and 6 bases for J; bases not matched to a gene: 3. The CDR3 region is CASSQDGTSGFNEQFF. The CDR3, as DNA: TGTGCCAGCAGCCAAGATGGGACTAGCGGGTTCAATGAGCAGTTCTTC.

The gene calls are TRBV4-3 and TRBJ2-7; 10 bases line up with TRBD2. CDR1 LGHNA and CDR2 YSLEER come from the germline V gene. This CDR3 has 17 residues. The V gene end was trimmed by 0 bases and the J gene end by 0 bases; junction bases not matched to a gene: 5. This CDR3 is CASSQEGPSGSSYEQYF. In DNA form, the CDR3 reads TGCGCCAGCAGCCAAGAAGGCCCTAGCGGGAGCTCCTACGAGCAGTACTTC.

The CDR3 here is CASRRGVHQPQHF. In DNA form, the CDR3 reads TGTGCCAGCAGACGGGGGGTTCATCAGCCCCAGCATTTT. V and J are TRBV27 and TRBJ1-5; D might be TRBD1 (5 bases). The V gene's germline CDR1 is MNHEY and CDR2 SMNVEV (reference sequence). The V gene lost 6 bases and the J gene lost 5 bases, with 11 bases spanning the gap. The CDR3 has 13 amino acids.

This chain uses TRBV6-5 with TRBJ2-1; TRBD1 matches 8 bases. V was clipped by 6 bases and J by 7 bases; unmatched bases: 5. CDR1 MNHEY and CDR2 SVGAGI come from the germline V gene. The length of the CDR3 is 13 residues. CDR3 DNA sequence: TGTGCCAGCAGCTGGACAGGGCTTAATGAGCAGTTCTTC. Its translation: CASSWTGLNEQFF.

The chain couples TRBV18 to TRBJ1-1, with D maybe TRBD1 (6 bases). The CDR3 loop spans 15 amino acids. Between the trimmed V and J ends, which lost 4 bases and 1 base, there was a span of 13 bases. Per germline, CDR1 KGHSH and CDR2 LQKENI. This CDR3 reads CASSLNRVPNTEAFF. The CDR3 DNA is TGTGCCAGCTCACTGAACAGGGTCCCGAACACTGAAGCTTTCTTT.

This clone was found once. The genes are TRBV7-2 and TRBJ2-7; maybe TRBD1 (6 bases). The CDR3 has 15 residues. Germline V gives CDR1 SGHTA, CDR2 FQGNSA. V was clipped by 5 bases and J by 0 bases, with 14 bases between them. This CDR3 is CASSPDRLLSYEQYF. The CDR3 region has the DNA TGTGCCAGCAGCCCAGACAGGTTACTCTCCTACGAGCAGTACTTC.

This chain connects TRBV7-8 to TRBJ2-5; 15 nucleotides align to TRBD2. The germline V gene has CDR1 SGHVS and CDR2 FQNEAQ. The CDR3 spans 16 residues. Trimming at V came to 5 bases and at J to 4 bases, leaving 5 bases not matched to a gene. The CDR3 loop is CASSQGLAGGVETQYF. The CDR3 coding sequence is TGTGCCAGCAGCCAAGGACTAGCGGGAGGGGTAGAGACCCAGTACTTC.

J is TRBJ2-1 and V is TRBV4-3, with 14 bases matching TRBD2. V dropped 3 bases and J dropped 6; count of bases not matched to a gene: 4. Germline V CDR1 and CDR2: LGHNA, YSLEER. The CDR3 is 16 residues long. The CDR3 region has the DNA TGCGCCAGCAGCCAGGGGACTAGCGGGAGTGGCAATGAGCAGTTCTTC. Protein sequence: CASSQGTSGSGNEQFF.

This chain joins TRBV5-1 and TRBJ1-2; possibly TRBD1 for D (5 bases). V was shortened by 0 bases and J by 3 bases, with 12 bases between the two germline ends. Germline CDR1 reads SGHRS; CDR2 reads YFSETQ. The CDR3 is made up of 15 amino acids. The CDR3 here is CASSLEEGEDYGYTF. Here the CDR3 DNA reads TGCGCCAGCAGCTTGGAAGAAGGGGAGGACTATGGCTACACCTTC.

V and J are TRBV11-3 and TRBJ2-4, with 11 bases that match TRBD1. Germline values: CDR1 SGHNT, CDR2 YENEEA. V shed 5 bases and J 7 bases; nucleotides not matched to a gene: 7. This CDR3 comprises 15 residues. The DNA of the CDR3 is TGTGCCAGCAGCCCGGACAGGGGGCGCGGGAACATTCAGTACTTC. Residues: CASSPDRGRGNIQYF.

The rearrangement joins TRBV28 to TRBJ2-3, with D perhaps matching TRBD2 (5 bases). This CDR3 has 15 residues. Trimming shortened V by 4 bases and J by 2 bases, and 13 bases separated the two germline ends. Looked up from germline, CDR1 is MDHEN and CDR2 is SYDVKM. The CDR3 nucleotides read TGTGCCAGCAGTTCCCCCGGGGAAGCCACAGATACGCAGTATTTT. Amino acids: CASSSPGEATDTQYF.

The genes are TRBV9 and TRBJ2-7; D perhaps matches TRBD1 (5 bases). With 4 bases removed from V and 1 base from J, the gap between germline ends came to 21 bases. The CDR3 is 17 residues long. Germline loops: CDR1 SGDLS, CDR2 YYNGEE. The CDR3 sequence is CASSRSIRVGRSYEQYF. The CDR3 DNA follows: TGTGCCAGCAGCAGAAGCATCAGGGTAGGGCGATCCTACGAGCAGTACTTC.

This chain connects TRBV2 to TRBJ2-5, with D tentatively TRBD2 (6 bases). CDR1 SNHLY and CDR2 FYNNEI come from the germline V gene. V shed 3 bases and J shed 5 bases, with 10 bases lying between them. The length of the CDR3 is 13 residues. The CDR3 loop reads CASSDRGRETQYF. For the CDR3, the DNA is TGTGCCAGCAGTGATCGGGGGAGGGAGACCCAGTACTTC. The variable domain in full, completed from reference TRBV2 and TRBJ2-5, reads EPEVTQTPSHQVTQMGQEVILRCVPISNHLYFYWYRQILGQKVEFLVSFYNNEISEKSEIFDDQFSVERPDGSNFTLKIRSTKLEDSAMYFCASSDRGRETQYFGPGTRLLVL.

The CDR3 protein is CASSQSDGTVFGNEQFF. The CDR3 region has the DNA TGTGCCAGCAGCCAATCAGACGGGACAGTCTTTGGCAATGAGCAGTTCTTC. The chain recombines TRBV4-2 with TRBJ2-1, with 7 bases matching TRBD1. CDR1 and CDR2 (germline): LGHNA, YNFKEQ. The CDR3 loop spans 17 amino acids. The trim removed 2 bases at V and 6 bases at J, leaving 13 bases unmatched.

Only a few counts were recorded for this clone. V usage is TRBV5-1 and J usage is TRBJ2-1, with TRBD2 matching 7 bases. This CDR3 region has 12 residues. The germline CDR1 and CDR2 sequences are SGHRS and YFSETQ. The V gene end was trimmed by 6 bases and the J gene end by 5 bases; junction bases not matched to a gene: 2. In DNA form, the CDR3 reads TGCGCCAGCAACCTAGCGGACAATGAGCAGTTCTTC. Its translation is CASNLADNEQFF. Filled out from reference TRBV5-1 and TRBJ2-1, the complete variable domain reads KAGVTQTPRYLIKTRGQQVTLSCSPISGHRSVSWYQQTPGQGLQFLFEYFSETQRNKGNFPGRFSGRQFSNSRSEMNVSTLELGDSALYLCASNLADNEQFFGPGTRLTVL.

The gene calls are TRBV27 and TRBJ1-6; 9 bases match TRBD1. CDR1 and CDR2 (germline): MNHEY, SMNVEV (reference sequence). The CDR3 is 15 amino acids. Losses at the gene ends were 3 bases for V and 9 bases for J; bases not matched to a gene: 6. The CDR3 DNA reads as TGTGCCAGCAGTTTCCTACAGGGGGCTGGTTCACCCCTCCACTTT. As protein: CASSFLQGAGSPLHF.

This chain joins TRBV5-1 and TRBJ1-1; TRBD1 aligns across 11 bases. Germline V gene lookup returns CDR1 SGHRS and CDR2 YFSETQ. The CDR3 totals 15 residues. Unmatched junction bases numbered 2, after V lost 1 base and J lost 3 bases. The CDR3 spells CASSLLDRGHTEAFF. The CDR3 DNA reads TGCGCCAGCAGCTTGCTGGACAGGGGGCACACTGAAGCTTTCTTT.